This TCR beta chain stems from a study of blood T cell repertoires in COVID-19. Study processing details: Nucleated cell number was recorded as an estimate derived from reference gene primer amplification. Profiling relied on immunoSEQ multiplex PCR, and the TCRdb table lists in-frame clones only, not all of them. D and trimming were read from the DNA, whereas the V and J calls and clone size are those reported in that table. This sample has some 170,000 clones, with 70% to 90% found just once. This CDR3 comprises 14 residues. V lost 0 bases and J lost 2, with 6 bases in between. Germline V gives CDR1 SGDLS, CDR2 YYNGEE.

The rearrangement links TRBV9 to TRBJ1-5; perhaps TRBD1 as D (5 bases). Sample: peripheral blood. The sequence came from a human donor in a cohort sampled during active COVID-19. CDR3 region: CASSVEGGNQPQHF. The CDR3 coding sequence is TGTGCCAGCAGCGTAGAAGGGGGCAATCAGCCCCAGCATTTT.